These 27 T cell receptor beta chains originate from one sample sequenced in a study of identical twins (dated by TCRdb to about 2016). Libraries were built with 5' RACE. The sequencer was an Illumina HiSeq 2000. TCRdb itself trimmed the public reads at Q25 with fastp, ran MiXCR and retained productive beta chains. Rows matching on CDR3 protein sequence are summarized as one entry with the most common DNA and genes. This sample lists under 500,000 distinct CDR3 sequences; over 11% were detected once. Approximately 0.9% of the sample is taken by the ten largest. Separately, the same data were catalogued under a study of yellow fever vaccine responses in identical twins.

The material sequenced was CD4+ T cells sorted from blood. These receptors were collected from a woman aged 18-35 years in good health.

This clonotype has only a few counts. This chain links TRBV10-3 with TRBJ2-7; D is ambiguous. The V gene's germline CDR1 is ENHRY and CDR2 SYGVKD. Deletions cut 10 bases from V and 2 bases from J, with 21 bases between. The CDR3 covers 15 residues. CDR3 nucleotide sequence: TGTGCCACAAACACCCCCCAGGTTCCCACCTACGAGCAGTACTTC. Translated: CATNTPQVPTYEQYF.

This clonotype has more than one count but fewer than ten. V usage is TRBV5-1 and J usage is TRBJ2-3; D not resolved. The V and J ends lost 3 bases and 2 bases respectively, with 10 bases between them. This CDR3 is built from 14 residues. Germline V CDR1 and CDR2: SGHRS, YFSETQ. Written as DNA, the CDR3 is TGCGCCAGCAGCTATTCTACTATCACAGATACGCAGTATTTT. This gives the protein CASSYSTITDTQYF. Combining the CDR3 with reference TRBV5-1 and TRBJ2-3 gives the whole variable domain KAGVTQTPRYLIKTRGQQVTLSCSPISGHRSVSWYQQTPGQGLQFLFEYFSETQRNKGNFPGRFSGRQFSNSRSEMNVSTLELGDSALYLCASSYSTITDTQYFGPGTRLTVL.

The CDR3 is CASSPGLAGIDTQYF. Here the CDR3 DNA reads TGTGCCAGCTCACCCGGGCTAGCGGGAATTGATACGCAGTATTTT. The chain links TRBV18 to TRBJ2-3; 9 bases match TRBD2. Trimming took 3 bases from V and 6 from J; bases not matched to a gene: 7. Germline V gene lookup returns CDR1 KGHSH and CDR2 LQKENI. CDR3 length: 15 residues.

The rearrangement uses TRBV4-2 and TRBJ1-2; D is perhaps TRBD1 (5 bases). This CDR3 contains 15 residues. Between the trimmed V and J ends, which lost 3 bases and 4 bases, there was a span of 15 bases. Per the germline V gene, CDR1 is LGHNA and CDR2 is YNFKEQ. The CDR3 protein is CASSQATGTAYGYTF. The CDR3 nucleotides read TGTGCCAGCAGCCAGGCTACCGGGACGGCCTATGGCTACACCTTC.

The chain is built from TRBV28 and TRBJ2-7; the D gene is possibly TRBD1 (6 bases). The CDR3 runs to 17 residues. V lost 6 bases and J lost 1, with 22 bases in between. The germline V gene encodes CDR1 MDHEN and CDR2 SYDVKM. The CDR3: CASSPTPTGSESYEQYF. DNA of the CDR3: TGTGCCAGCAGCCCAACCCCAACAGGGTCTGAGTCCTACGAGCAGTACTTC.

The rearrangement links TRBV5-6 to TRBJ2-7; 8 nucleotides align to TRBD1. V trimming: 4 bases; J trimming: 1 base; junction bases outside the gene matches: 10. Germline V lookup: CDR1 SGHDT, CDR2 YYEEEE. The CDR3 is 16 residues long. The CDR3 is CASSPGTGRRSYEQYF. DNA of the CDR3: TGTGCCAGCAGCCCTGGGACAGGCCGGAGATCCTACGAGCAGTACTTC. Full variable domain (rest looked up from reference TRBV5-6 and TRBJ2-7): DAGVTQSPTHLIKTRGQQVTLRCSPKSGHDTVSWYQQALGQGPQFIFQYYEEEERQRGNFPDRFSGHQFPNYSSELNVNALLLGDSALYLCASSPGTGRRSYEQYFGPGTRLTVT.

This clonotype was detected a few times. The rearrangement links TRBV7-6 to TRBJ2-3; possible D gene TRBD1, 5 bases. V gave up 0 bases and J gave up 0 bases, with 10 bases separating them. There are 16 residues in the CDR3. Germline V CDR1 and CDR2: SGHVS, FNYEAQ. The CDR3 nucleotides are TGTGCCAGCAGCTTAGCGGCAGGGTCTAGCACAGATACGCAGTATTTT. Translating it yields CASSLAAGSSTDTQYF.

The chain combines TRBV7-2 with TRBJ2-4; D is possibly TRBD1 (6 bases). CDR1 SGHTA and CDR2 FQGNSA come from the germline V gene. V lost 4 bases and J 0 bases, leaving 13 bases between the germline ends. This CDR3 is 16 amino acids long. The CDR3 nucleotides are TGTGCCAGCAGCTCAGGACAGCTCCTAGCCAAAAACATTCAGTACTTC. Translating it yields CASSSGQLLAKNIQYF.

This chain uses TRBV6-1 with TRBJ1-6, with a weak D call TRBD1 (5 bases). Deletions cut 4 bases from V and 16 bases from J, with 17 bases between. The V gene's germline CDR1 is MNHNS and CDR2 SASEGT. This CDR3 contains 13 residues. CDR3 in amino acids: CASSGRGGHLLHF. The CDR3 DNA reads TGTGCCAGCAGTGGGCGGGGAGGACACCTACTCCACTTT.

The chain joins TRBV2 to TRBJ2-5; 10 positions agree with TRBD2. The length of the CDR3 is 16 residues. V dropped 9 bases and J dropped 2; count of bases not matched to a gene: 12. Germline loops: CDR1 SNHLY, CDR2 FYNNEI. The CDR3 DNA reads as TGTGCCAGAGGAGAGGTACTAGCGGGGTCGCAAGAGACCCAGTACTTC. The encoded protein is CARGEVLAGSQETQYF.

The V call is TRBV18, the J call TRBJ2-7, with 7 bases identical to TRBD2. The CDR3 sequence is 15 residues long. Germline assignment: CDR1 KGHSH and CDR2 LQKENI. V lost 3 bases, J lost 5 bases, and 10 bases stayed unmatched. Here the CDR3 DNA reads TGTGCCAGCTCACCCCCTTGGGGGGGATCGAACGAGCAGTACTTC. Translation: CASSPPWGGSNEQYF.

Ten or more counts support this clonotype. The J gene is TRBJ2-7, the V gene TRBV24-1, with D perhaps matching TRBD2 (5 bases). The CDR3 is 11 amino acids. The V and J ends lost 1 base and 9 bases respectively, with 6 bases between them. CDR1 and CDR2 (germline): KGHDR, SFDVKD. The CDR3 DNA reads as TGTGCCACCAGTGATTTCGGAGGGCAGTACTTC. The encoded protein is CATSDFGGQYF.

The chain joins TRBV11-2 to TRBJ2-3; 13 nucleotides line up with TRBD2. CDR1 and CDR2 from the germline V gene are SGHAT and FQNNGV. This CDR3 has 17 amino acids. Losses at the gene ends were 5 bases for V and 1 base for J; bases not matched to a gene: 6. CDR3 protein: CASSPQLAGGGTDTQYF. The CDR3 DNA reads as TGTGCCAGCAGCCCACAACTAGCGGGGGGGGGCACAGATACGCAGTATTTT.

V is TRBV5-5 and J is TRBJ1-1; D gene unclear. CDR1 is SGHKS, CDR2 YYEKEE, per germline (reference sequence). V lost 4 bases to trimming and J lost 0 bases, with 10 bases between them. This CDR3 contains 14 residues. The CDR3 DNA reads TGTGCCAGCAGCATCGGAGTACTGAACACTGAAGCTTTCTTT. Translation gives CASSIGVLNTEAFF.

This clonotype occurred a few times. J is TRBJ1-2 and V is TRBV5-1, with 9 bases matching TRBD1. The CDR3 loop spans 14 amino acids. J lost 1 base, V lost 4 bases, and 2 bases had no gene match. Germline V lookup: CDR1 SGHRS, CDR2 YFSETQ. DNA of the CDR3: TGCGCCAGCAGCGCGGACAGGGGTAACTATGGCTACACCTTC. As protein: CASSADRGNYGYTF.

V and J are TRBV6-2 or TRBV6-3 and TRBJ1-6; 9 bases are shared with TRBD1. V shed 5 bases and J 10 bases; nucleotides not matched to a gene: 12. This CDR3 is built from 16 residues. Per the germline V gene, CDR1 is MNHEY and CDR2 is SVGEGT. The CDR3 DNA reads as TGTGCCAGCAGTCAGAGGACCGGGACAGGGCGCTCACCCCTCCACTTT. Translation gives CASSQRTGTGRSPLHF.

V gene TRBV12-3 or TRBV12-4 combines with J gene TRBJ2-7; TRBD1 agrees at 7 bases. The CDR3 length is 15 residues. The V and J ends lost 3 bases and 2 bases, in that order; junction bases with no gene match: 7. The CDR3 spells CASSFTTGSTYEQYF. The CDR3, as DNA: TGTGCCAGCAGTTTCACGACAGGGAGCACCTACGAGCAGTACTTC.

The V gene is TRBV3-1, the J gene TRBJ2-1; 10 positions match TRBD2. The CDR3 consists of 15 residues. Trimming took 0 bases from V and 10 from J; bases not matched to a gene: 6. The germline gives CDR1 LGHDT, CDR2 YNNKEL (reference sequence). CDR3 DNA sequence: TGTGCCAGCAGCCAAGATCAGCGGGGGGGCGGCGAGCAGTTCTTC. Residues: CASSQDQRGGGEQFF.

The chain uses TRBV12-3 or TRBV12-4 and TRBJ2-4; D possibly uses TRBD1 or TRBD2 (6 bases each). V was shortened by 2 bases and J by 5 bases, with 10 bases between the two germline ends. This CDR3 region has 14 residues. The CDR3 coding sequence is TGTGCCAGCAGTTTAAGGGGGAGGCAAAACATTCAGTACTTC. Translated, it gives CASSLRGRQNIQYF.

Only a few counts were recorded for this clonotype. CDR3 nucleotide sequence: TGTGCCAGCGGAACCCTAACCCGCAATGAGCAGTTCTTC. This sequence encodes CASGTLTRNEQFF. This chain links TRBV7-9 with TRBJ2-1, with D unresolved. V lost 8 bases and J lost 6, with 14 bases in between. The germline gives CDR1 SEHNR, CDR2 FQNEAQ (reference sequence). The CDR3 runs to 13 residues.

This clonotype was counted only a few times. This chain connects TRBV7-2 to TRBJ2-3, with 8 bases identical to TRBD2. The CDR3 totals 14 residues. Per the germline V gene, CDR1 is SGHTA and CDR2 is FQGNSA. The V segment lost 2 bases and the J segment 5 bases; nucleotides outside the gene matches: 3. The DNA for the CDR3 is TGTGCCAGCAGCTTATCGGGGGGGGGAGATACGCAGTATTTT. This codes for CASSLSGGGDTQYF.

The V call is TRBV7-2, the J call TRBJ2-3; D unclear. The V gene lost 5 bases and the J gene lost 0 bases, with 12 bases spanning the gap. Germline V CDR1 and CDR2: SGHTA, FQGNSA. This CDR3 is 15 amino acids long. The CDR3 protein is CASSATEASTDTQYF. The CDR3 nucleotides read TGTGCCAGCAGCGCGACGGAAGCTAGCACAGATACGCAGTATTTT.

This clonotype was found a few times. This chain links TRBV9 with TRBJ2-7, with 7 bases identical to TRBD1. Germline trimming cut 1 base from V and 3 bases from J; bases unmatched to any gene: 7. The CDR3 consists of 15 residues. The germline CDR1 and CDR2 sequences are SGDLS and YYNGEE. CDR3 region: CASSVTGRTGYEQYF. CDR3 nucleotides: TGTGCCAGCAGCGTAACCGGACGGACAGGCTACGAGCAGTACTTC.

The V gene is TRBV5-1, the J gene TRBJ2-1, with TRBD1 matching 11 bases. The V and J ends lost 2 bases and 5 bases, in that order; junction bases with no gene match: 6. The CDR3 is 16 amino acids. CDR1 and CDR2 from the germline V gene are SGHRS and YFSETQ. The CDR3 sequence is CASSFWDRGTDNEQFF. The CDR3 bases are TGCGCCAGCAGCTTTTGGGACAGGGGGACAGACAATGAGCAGTTCTTC. The entire variable domain, with the rest obtained from reference TRBV5-1 and TRBJ2-1, is as follows: KAGVTQTPRYLIKTRGQQVTLSCSPISGHRSVSWYQQTPGQGLQFLFEYFSETQRNKGNFPGRFSGRQFSNSRSEMNVSTLELGDSALYLCASSFWDRGTDNEQFFGPGTRLTVL.

This clonotype was observed a few times. V usage is TRBV28 and J usage is TRBJ2-7; possibly TRBD1 for D (5 bases). CDR3 length: 14 amino acids. CDR1 MDHEN and CDR2 SYDVKM come from the germline V gene. Trimming left V 5 bases short and J 1 base short, with 12 bases between. The CDR3 protein is CASSDRVVSYEQYF. The CDR3 DNA reads as TGTGCCAGCAGTGACAGAGTAGTTTCCTACGAGCAGTACTTC.

This clonotype has a count of ten or more. The chain employs TRBV29-1 and TRBJ2-3; the D gene is possibly TRBD2 (5 bases). The CDR3 loop spans 12 amino acids. Germline V gives CDR1 SQVTM, CDR2 ANQGSEA. Deletions cut 7 bases from V and 2 bases from J, with 10 bases between. In DNA, the CDR3 is TGCAGCGCCAGCGGAGCCACAGATACGCAGTATTTT. This codes for CSASGATDTQYF.

The chain employs TRBV15 and TRBJ1-4, with D tentatively TRBD1 (5 bases). The CDR3 has 15 amino acids. V was cut by 0 bases and J by 6 bases, with 11 bases left in between. The germline V gene encodes CDR1 LNHNV and CDR2 YYDKDF (reference sequence). The CDR3 spells CATSRDLGTDEKLFF. CDR3 DNA: TGTGCCACCAGCAGAGATCTTGGGACTGATGAAAAACTGTTTTTT.